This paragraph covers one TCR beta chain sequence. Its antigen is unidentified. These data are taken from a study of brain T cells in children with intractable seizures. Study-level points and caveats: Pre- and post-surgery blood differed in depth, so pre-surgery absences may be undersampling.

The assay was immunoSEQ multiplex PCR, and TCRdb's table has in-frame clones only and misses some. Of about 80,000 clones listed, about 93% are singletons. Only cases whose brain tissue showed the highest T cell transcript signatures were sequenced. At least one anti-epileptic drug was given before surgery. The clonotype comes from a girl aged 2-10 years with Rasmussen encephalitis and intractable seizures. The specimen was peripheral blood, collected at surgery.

CDR3 protein: CSVERVLNTEAFF. Here the CDR3 DNA reads TGCAGCGTTGAGAGGGTTTTGAACACTGAAGCTTTCTTT. The chain has TRBV29-1 and TRBJ1-1, with D uncertain. The ends were cut back, 3 bases at V and 0 bases at J, with 8 bases in the middle. CDR1 is SQVTM, CDR2 ANQGSEA, per germline. The CDR3 has 13 amino acids.